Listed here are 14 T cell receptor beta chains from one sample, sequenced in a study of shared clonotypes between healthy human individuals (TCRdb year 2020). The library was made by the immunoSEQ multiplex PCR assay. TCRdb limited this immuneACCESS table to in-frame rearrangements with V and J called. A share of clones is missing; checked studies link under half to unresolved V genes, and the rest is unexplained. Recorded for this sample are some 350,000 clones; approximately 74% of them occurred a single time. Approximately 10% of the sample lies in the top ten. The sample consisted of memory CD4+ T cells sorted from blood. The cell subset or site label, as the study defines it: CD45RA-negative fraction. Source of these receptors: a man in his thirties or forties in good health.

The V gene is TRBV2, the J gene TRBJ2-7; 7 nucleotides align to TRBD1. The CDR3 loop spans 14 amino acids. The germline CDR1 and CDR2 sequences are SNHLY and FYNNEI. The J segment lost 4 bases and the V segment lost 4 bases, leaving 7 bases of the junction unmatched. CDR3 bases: TGTGCCAGCAGTGGCTTAGGGGGCGCGTACGAGCAGTACTTC. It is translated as CASSGLGGAYEQYF.

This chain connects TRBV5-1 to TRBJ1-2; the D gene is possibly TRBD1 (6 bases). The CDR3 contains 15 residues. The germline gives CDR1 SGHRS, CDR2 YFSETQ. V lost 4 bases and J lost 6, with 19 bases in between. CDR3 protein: CASSPAQGNYHGYTF. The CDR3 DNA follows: TGCGCCAGCAGCCCCGCTCAGGGGAATTATCATGGCTACACCTTC.

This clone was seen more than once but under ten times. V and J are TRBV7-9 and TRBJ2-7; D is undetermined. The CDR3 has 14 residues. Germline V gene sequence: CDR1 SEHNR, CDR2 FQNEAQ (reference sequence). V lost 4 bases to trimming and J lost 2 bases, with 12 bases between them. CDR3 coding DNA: TGTGCCAGCAGCTCCGGAAGGGTGGCCTACGAGCAGTACTTC. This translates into CASSSGRVAYEQYF.

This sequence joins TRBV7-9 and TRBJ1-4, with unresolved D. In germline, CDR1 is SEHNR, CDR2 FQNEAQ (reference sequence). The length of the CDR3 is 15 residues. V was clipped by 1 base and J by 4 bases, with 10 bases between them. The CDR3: CASSLGQFDNEKLFF. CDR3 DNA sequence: TGTGCCAGCAGCTTAGGACAATTCGATAATGAAAAACTGTTTTTT. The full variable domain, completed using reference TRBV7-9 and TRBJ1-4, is DTGVSQNPRHKITKRGQNVTFRCDPISEHNRLYWYRQTLGQGPEFLTYFQNEAQLEKSRLLSDRFSAERPKGSFSTLEIQRTEQGDSAMYLCASSLGQFDNEKLFFGSGTQLSVL.

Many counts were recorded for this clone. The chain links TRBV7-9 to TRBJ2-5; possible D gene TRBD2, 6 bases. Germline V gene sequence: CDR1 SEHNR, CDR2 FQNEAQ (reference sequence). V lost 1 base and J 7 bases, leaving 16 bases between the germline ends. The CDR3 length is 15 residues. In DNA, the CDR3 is TGTGCCAGCAGCTTAGACGGGAGAGGTTTTGTGACCCAGTACTTC. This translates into CASSLDGRGFVTQYF.

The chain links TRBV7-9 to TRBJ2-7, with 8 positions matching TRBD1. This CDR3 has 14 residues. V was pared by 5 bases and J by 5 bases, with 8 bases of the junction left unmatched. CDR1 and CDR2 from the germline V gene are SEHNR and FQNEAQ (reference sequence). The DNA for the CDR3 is TGTGCCAGCAGCCCTGACAGGGGTTTTAACGAGCAGTACTTC. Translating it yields CASSPDRGFNEQYF.

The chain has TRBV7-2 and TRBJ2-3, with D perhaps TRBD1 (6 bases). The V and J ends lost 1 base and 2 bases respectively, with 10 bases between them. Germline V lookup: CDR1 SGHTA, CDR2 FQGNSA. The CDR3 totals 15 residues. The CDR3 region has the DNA TGTGCCAGCAGCTTAGATGCAGGGGACACAGATACGCAGTATTTT. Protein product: CASSLDAGDTDTQYF.

CDR3: CAWSVQARSYGYTF. The CDR3, as DNA: TGTGCCTGGAGTGTACAAGCGCGGTCTTATGGCTACACCTTC. V and J are TRBV30 and TRBJ1-2; no clear D. The germline V gene has CDR1 GTSNPN and CDR2 SVGIG (reference sequence). The V and J ends lost 0 bases and 5 bases respectively, with 13 bases between them. CDR3 length equals 14 residues. The full variable domain, with the rest looked up from reference TRBV30 and TRBJ1-2, is SQTIHQWPATLVQPVGSPLSLECTVEGTSNPNLYWYRQAAGRGLQLLFYSVGIGQISSEVPQNLSASRPQDRQFILSSKKLLLSDSGFYLCAWSVQARSYGYTFGSGTRLTVV.

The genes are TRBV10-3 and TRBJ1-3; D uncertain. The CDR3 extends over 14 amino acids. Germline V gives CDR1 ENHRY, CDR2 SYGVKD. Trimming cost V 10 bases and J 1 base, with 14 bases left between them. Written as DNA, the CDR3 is TGTGCCACCGGTCTTGGGAAGTCTGGAAACACCATATATTTT. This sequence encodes CATGLGKSGNTIYF.

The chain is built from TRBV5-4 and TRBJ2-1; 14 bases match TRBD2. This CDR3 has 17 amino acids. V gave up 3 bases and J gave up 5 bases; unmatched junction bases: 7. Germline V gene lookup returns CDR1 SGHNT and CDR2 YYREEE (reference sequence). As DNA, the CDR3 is TGTGCCAGCAGCTGGGGGACTAGCGGGAGAAAAAACAATGAGCAGTTCTTC. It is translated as CASSWGTSGRKNNEQFF.

For the CDR3, the DNA is TGTGCCATCAGTGAGTCGAGCAATGAGCAGTTCTTC. As protein: CAISESSNEQFF. This chain joins TRBV10-3 and TRBJ2-1; D not resolved. The germline V gene encodes CDR1 ENHRY and CDR2 SYGVKD. Trimming left V 0 bases short and J 6 bases short, with 3 bases between. This CDR3 comprises 12 residues.

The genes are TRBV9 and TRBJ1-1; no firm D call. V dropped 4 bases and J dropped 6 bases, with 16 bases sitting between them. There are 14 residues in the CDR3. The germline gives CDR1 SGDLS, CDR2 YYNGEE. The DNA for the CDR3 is TGTGCCAGCAGCCCCACGTTCGGGGTCGCTGAAGCTTTCTTT. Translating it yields CASSPTFGVAEAFF.

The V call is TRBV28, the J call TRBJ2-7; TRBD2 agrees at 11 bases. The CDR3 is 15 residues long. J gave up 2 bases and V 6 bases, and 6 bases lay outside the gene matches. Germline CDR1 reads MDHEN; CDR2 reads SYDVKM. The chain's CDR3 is CASRIAGGATYEQYF. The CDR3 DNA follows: TGTGCCAGCAGGATAGCGGGAGGGGCTACCTACGAGCAGTACTTC.

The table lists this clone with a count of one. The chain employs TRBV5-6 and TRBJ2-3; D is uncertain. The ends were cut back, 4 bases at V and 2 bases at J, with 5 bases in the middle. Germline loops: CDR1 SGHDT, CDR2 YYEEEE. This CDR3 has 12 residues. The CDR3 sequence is CASSPDTDTQYF. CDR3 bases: TGTGCCAGCAGCCCTGACACAGATACGCAGTATTTT.